This TCR beta chain originates from a study of blood T cell repertoires in COVID-19. Study-level background: Sources were T cells, B-cell-depleted T cells, or PBMCs; the material itself was cDNA or gDNA.

Seattle participants joined during active infection and were tracked over time. Original handling: Reference gene primer amplification gave estimated nucleated cell counts. Generated by immunoSEQ multiplex PCR, the TCRdb table keeps only in-frame clones and is missing some. The D gene and trimming were derived from the DNA, and the V and J assignments and clone size from that table. Of 150,000 to 170,000 clones in the sample, approximately 85% are singletons; the top ten hold 0.63%. The V end lost 5 bases, the J end lost 2 bases, and 15 bases lay between the germline ends. This CDR3 comprises 15 residues. Germline V gives CDR1 LNHDA, CDR2 SQIVND (reference sequence).

This chain connects TRBV19 to TRBJ1-2, with D uncertain. The specimen was peripheral blood. The TCR originated in a man aged 60 to 69 with COVID-19, enrolled during active disease. CDR3 loop: CASSPTPGGNYGYTF. As DNA, the CDR3 is TGTGCCAGTAGTCCCACCCCAGGAGGGAACTATGGCTACACCTTC.